This T cell receptor beta chain derives from a study of T cell responses to AZD1222 COVID-19 vaccine. Assay used: immunoSEQ multiplex PCR; TCRdb lists only in-frame clones, some missing. The sample includes some 130,000 clones, roughly nine tenths of them seen just once. The CDR3 totals 14 residues. Trimming cost V 2 bases and J 5 bases, with 12 bases left between them. The germline V gene has CDR1 MNHEY and CDR2 SVGAGI. The TCR originated in an adult in good health. The material sequenced was peripheral blood, taken on day 0 of AZD1222 vaccination. The rearrangement uses TRBV6-5 and TRBJ1-1; D possibly corresponds to TRBD1 (6 bases). CDR3 sequence: CASSYTRGRTEAFF. Here the CDR3 DNA reads TGTGCCAGCAGTTACACCCGGGGGCGGACTGAAGCTTTCTTT.